The clone carrying this T cell receptor (beta chain) was counted many times. The antigen remains unidentified. These data originate in a study of early T cells in non-severe SARS-CoV-2 infection. Overall study: The chains were unpaired, and the sequenced material was bulk RNA from unsorted whole blood.

Germline values: CDR1 SGHRS, CDR2 YFSETQ. V shed 5 bases and J 2 bases; nucleotides not matched to a gene: 11. This CDR3 has 17 amino acids. Molecules of cDNA were individually given unique molecular identifiers that were attached to them. From the 5' RACE reads, TCRdb called clonotypes with MiXCR, one entry per CDR3 protein. The repertoire holds 25,000 to 30,000 distinct CDR3 sequences, with about 4.6% as singletons. Findings of the study overall: Anti-spike CD8 specificities were favored by VDJdb matching, whose results missed private and CD4 specificities.

Sequenced sample: whole blood. This chain joins TRBV5-1 and TRBJ2-2, with TRBD1 matching over 8 bases. The clonotype originates from an adult who was a healthcare worker with PCR-confirmed SARS-CoV-2 infection or an uninfected control (not recorded which). The CDR3 sequence is CASRRDRTLSNTGELFF. The CDR3 nucleotides read TGCGCCAGCAGGAGGGACAGGACCCTATCAAACACCGGGGAGCTGTTTTTT.